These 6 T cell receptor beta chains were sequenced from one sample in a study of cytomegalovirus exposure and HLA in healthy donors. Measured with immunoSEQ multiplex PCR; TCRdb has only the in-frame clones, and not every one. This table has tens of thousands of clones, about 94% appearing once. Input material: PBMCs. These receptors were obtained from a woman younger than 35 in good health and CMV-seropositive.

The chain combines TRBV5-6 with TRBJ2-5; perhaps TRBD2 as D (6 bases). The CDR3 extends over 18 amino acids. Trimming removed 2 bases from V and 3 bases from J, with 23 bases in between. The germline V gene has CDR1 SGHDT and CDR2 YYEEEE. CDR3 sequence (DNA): TGTGCCAGCAGCTTTCTTGGGGCCACAGGAGGGGCGAAAGAGACCCAGTACTTC. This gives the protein CASSFLGATGGAKETQYF.

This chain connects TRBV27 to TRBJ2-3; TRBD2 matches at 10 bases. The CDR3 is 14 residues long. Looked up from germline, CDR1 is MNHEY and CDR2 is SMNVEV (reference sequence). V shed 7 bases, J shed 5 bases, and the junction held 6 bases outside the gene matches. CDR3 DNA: TGTGCCAGCACTGAAGCGGGAGGGCAAGATACGCAGTATTTT. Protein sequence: CASTEAGGQDTQYF.

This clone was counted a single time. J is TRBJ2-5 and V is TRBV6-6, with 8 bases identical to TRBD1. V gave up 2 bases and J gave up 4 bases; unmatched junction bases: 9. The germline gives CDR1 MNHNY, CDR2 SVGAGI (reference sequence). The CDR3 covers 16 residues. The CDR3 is CASSYGSRGRLETQYF. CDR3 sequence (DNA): TGTGCCAGCAGTTACGGGTCCAGGGGGCGTTTAGAGACCCAGTACTTC.

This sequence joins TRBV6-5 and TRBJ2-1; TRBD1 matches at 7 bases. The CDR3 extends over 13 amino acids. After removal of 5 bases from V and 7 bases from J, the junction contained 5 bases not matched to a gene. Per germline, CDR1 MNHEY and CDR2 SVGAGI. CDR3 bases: TGTGCCAGCAGTCCCAGGGGGTGGAATGAGCAGTTCTTC. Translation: CASSPRGWNEQFF.

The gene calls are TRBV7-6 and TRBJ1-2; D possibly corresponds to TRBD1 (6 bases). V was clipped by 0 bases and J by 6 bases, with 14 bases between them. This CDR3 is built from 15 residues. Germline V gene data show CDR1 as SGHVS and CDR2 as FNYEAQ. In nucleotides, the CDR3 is TGTGCCAGCAGCTTAGCGCAGGGTCAGGGGAATGGCTACACCTTC. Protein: CASSLAQGQGNGYTF.

CDR3 sequence (DNA): TGTGCCAGCAGTGCCTCCTCAGCAGGGTATGGCTACACCTTC. Amino acids: CASSASSAGYGYTF. The chain combines TRBV7-9 with TRBJ1-2; tentative D call: TRBD1 (5 bases). V was shortened by 6 bases and J by 5 bases, with 16 bases between the two germline ends. The CDR3 is 14 amino acids. Germline CDR1 SEHNR, CDR2 FQNEAQ (reference sequence).